This T cell receptor (beta chain) was identified in a study of radiotherapy plus CTLA-4 blockade in lung cancer. Turning to the study itself: Among patients, around 19% showed objective responses, and roughly 30% had disease control.

Findings and caveats of the study: Reported findings show early blood T cell clone dynamics, with interferon-beta, best predicted response. After treatment with radiotherapy plus ipilimumab, TCR clones that came from the tumor expanded in blood.

Lung cancer patients with chemo-refractory metastatic non-small-cell disease were given focal radiation plus CTLA-4 blockade with ipilimumab. The CDR3 totals 15 residues. V lost 2 bases to trimming and J lost 1 base, with 9 bases between them. Per the germline V gene, CDR1 is MNHEY and CDR2 is SVGAGI. The data were produced by immunoSEQ multiplex PCR, yet TCRdb's version contains in-frame clones alone and is incomplete. There are more than 95,000 clones in the sample; roughly 79% occur only once, and around 2.7% lies in the top ten. On this clone itself: Its antigen is unidentified.

Sequenced material: peripheral blood, taken from a patient treated with radiotherapy plus ipilimumab. The sequence derives from a human donor with non-small cell lung cancer who had a partial response to radiotherapy plus ipilimumab. Some clones in this sample may be carry-over from other donors' samples. The genes are TRBV6-5 and TRBJ2-4, with D perhaps matching TRBD2 (5 bases). The DNA of the CDR3 is TGTGCCAGCAGTTACCGCAGCGGCGCCAAAAACATTCAGTACTTC. This sequence encodes CASSYRSGAKNIQYF.